Presented here are 14 T cell receptor beta chains from one specimen sequenced in a study of identical twins. A single record per CDR3 protein comes from TCRdb applying MiXCR to the 5' RACE reads. The table has some 760,000 distinct CDR3 sequences, 18% seen once. The same data also contributed to another study, on T cells expressing NK-cell markers.

The sample consisted of PBMCs. Receptor source: a woman aged 18-30 years in good health.

This clonotype was counted a few times. The V gene is TRBV12-3 or TRBV12-4, the J gene TRBJ2-7, with 7 bases aligning to TRBD2. After removal of 1 base from V and 0 bases from J, the junction contained 15 bases not matched to a gene. The CDR3 has 19 residues. The CDR3: CASSLEINWASGVSYEQYF. CDR3 sequence (DNA): TGTGCCAGCAGTTTAGAAATTAACTGGGCTAGCGGAGTCTCCTACGAGCAGTACTTC.

This clonotype was seen many times. The rearrangement uses TRBV12-3 or TRBV12-4 and TRBJ1-2, with D possibly matching TRBD1 (5 bases). This CDR3 spans 14 amino acids. Between the trimmed V and J ends, which lost 7 bases and 4 bases, there was a span of 16 bases. The CDR3 DNA follows: TGTGCCAGCACCCCGTTGGGGCAGACCTATGGCTACACCTTC. Its translation is CASTPLGQTYGYTF.

This clonotype has ten or more counts. This sequence joins TRBV6-5 and TRBJ2-1, with 9 bases identical to TRBD2. The germline V gene encodes CDR1 MNHEY and CDR2 SVGAGI. The CDR3 covers 15 residues. V shed 1 base and J 7 bases; nucleotides not matched to a gene: 5. The CDR3 sequence: CASSYFAGGGNEQFF. The CDR3 DNA reads as TGTGCCAGCAGTTACTTTGCGGGAGGGGGGAATGAGCAGTTCTTC.

V and J are TRBV20-1 and TRBJ1-1; maybe TRBD1 (6 bases). Looked up from germline, CDR1 is DFQATT and CDR2 is SNEGSKA (reference sequence). CDR3 length: 15 residues. V shed 2 bases and J shed 3 bases, with 16 bases lying between them. The CDR3 reads CSARSRRDTYTEAFF. In DNA form, the CDR3 reads TGCAGTGCTAGATCCCGGCGGGACACCTACACTGAAGCTTTCTTT.

This clonotype occurred once. The chain employs TRBV7-8 and TRBJ2-5; D is uncertain. Germline loops: CDR1 SGHVS, CDR2 FQNEAQ. This CDR3 comprises 14 residues. V was clipped by 4 bases and J by 4 bases, with 13 bases between them. For the CDR3, the DNA is TGTGCCAGCAGCTCAGGTCGCCTTCGAGAGACCCAGTACTTC. This gives the protein CASSSGRLRETQYF.

There are a few counts of this clonotype. The rearrangement uses TRBV15 and TRBJ2-7, with D possibly being TRBD1 (5 bases). CDR1 and CDR2 from the germline V gene are LNHNV and YYDKDF (reference sequence). The CDR3 loop spans 15 amino acids. V lost 1 base, J lost 5 bases, and 15 bases lay in between. CDR3 in amino acids: CATSRGAAKGHEQYF. CDR3 DNA: TGTGCCACCAGCAGAGGGGCAGCAAAGGGGCACGAGCAGTACTTC.

This clonotype occurred many times. The chain joins TRBV6-4 to TRBJ2-1; the match to TRBD2 covers 8 bases. CDR3 length: 13 residues. The germline V gene has CDR1 MRHNA and CDR2 SNTAGT. J lost 5 bases, V lost 5 bases, and 2 bases had no gene match. CDR3 sequence: CASSPGGHNEQFF. In DNA form, the CDR3 reads TGTGCCAGCAGTCCGGGGGGGCACAATGAGCAGTTCTTC.

This clonotype was seen many times. The genes are TRBV7-3 and TRBJ2-1; weak D call: TRBD1 (5 bases). CDR1 and CDR2 from the germline V gene are SGHTA and FQGTGA. The CDR3 covers 15 residues. V lost 1 base to trimming and J lost 0 bases, with 7 bases between them. The CDR3 reads CASSLRTGSYNEQFF. CDR3 DNA: TGTGCCAGCAGCTTAAGAACAGGCTCCTACAATGAGCAGTTCTTC.

CDR3 loop: CASRSDNSGANVLTF. Here the CDR3 DNA reads TGTGCCTCCCGGTCGGACAACTCTGGGGCCAACGTCCTGACTTTC. V gene TRBV6-1 combines with J gene TRBJ2-6, with D tentatively TRBD1 (5 bases). Looked up from germline, CDR1 is MNHNS and CDR2 is SASEGT. This CDR3 is built from 15 residues. Trimming pared 11 bases from V and 0 bases from J, leaving 14 bases between.

This clonotype came up a few times. This chain connects TRBV29-1 to TRBJ2-1; D is undetermined. Between the trimmed V and J ends, which lost 7 bases and 5 bases, there was a span of 15 bases. The germline CDR1 and CDR2 sequences are SQVTM and ANQGSEA. The CDR3 extends over 13 amino acids. In DNA, the CDR3 is TGCAGCGGCCACGACTTAATCGACAATGAGCAGTTCTTC. It yields the protein CSGHDLIDNEQFF.

The rearrangement uses TRBV9 and TRBJ2-1; 8 positions match TRBD2. The length of the CDR3 is 13 residues. Germline CDR1 reads SGDLS; CDR2 reads YYNGEE. V shed 6 bases, J shed 6 bases, and the junction held 5 bases outside the gene matches. CDR3 nucleotide sequence: TGTGCCAGCAACAGCGGGAGATCCAATGAGCAGTTCTTC. It yields the protein CASNSGRSNEQFF.

This sequence joins TRBV7-2 and TRBJ2-2; TRBD2 agrees at 8 bases. CDR3 length: 14 residues. CDR1 is SGHTA and CDR2 is FQGNSA in the germline V gene. The V gene end was trimmed by 5 bases and the J gene end by 6 bases; junction bases not matched to a gene: 5. The CDR3 bases are TGTGCCAGCAGCCAGGGACTAGTACCCGGGGAGCTGTTTTTT. This codes for CASSQGLVPGELFF.

This clonotype was counted a few times. The chain combines TRBV20-1 with TRBJ2-7; tentatively, D is TRBD1 or TRBD2 (5 bases each). CDR1 DFQATT and CDR2 SNEGSKA come from the germline V gene (reference sequence). With 3 bases removed from V and 3 bases from J, the gap between germline ends came to 15 bases. CDR3 length: 14 residues. CDR3 DNA: TGCAGTGCTAGGGACTCAGGGTTACTCTACGAGCAGTACTTC. Translated, it gives CSARDSGLLYEQYF.

The V call is TRBV20-1, the J call TRBJ2-1, with 7 bases aligning to TRBD2. Germline V CDR1 and CDR2: DFQATT, SNEGSKA (reference sequence). The CDR3 consists of 15 residues. V shed 8 bases and J 4 bases; nucleotides not matched to a gene: 14. The CDR3 DNA is TGCAGTTCCCCAACCCGCGGGAGCACATACAATGAGCAGTTCTTC. It yields the protein CSSPTRGSTYNEQFF.